Detailed here is one TCR beta chain. The data belong to a study of blood T cell repertoires in COVID-19. Study-wide background: In each case, the material was cDNA or gDNA derived from T cells, B-cell-depleted T cells, or PBMCs.

This CDR3 spans 17 amino acids. CDR1 and CDR2 from the germline V gene are SGHVS and FQNEAQ. V lost 6 bases, J lost 0 bases, and 20 bases lay in between. The table came from immunoSEQ multiplex PCR; TCRdb's copy has only in-frame clones and leaves some out. The sample lists 200,000 to 250,000 clones, 85% to 90% occurring once. The sequenced sample consisted of peripheral blood. This clonotype was obtained from a man aged 25 to 40 with COVID-19, enrolled during active disease. V and J are TRBV7-8 and TRBJ1-2; a weak D match, TRBD1 (5 bases). In DNA, the CDR3 is TGTGCCAGCAGGCGGGGCGGTCTGGTGAGGTCTAACTATGGCTACACCTTC. This codes for CASRRGGLVRSNYGYTF.